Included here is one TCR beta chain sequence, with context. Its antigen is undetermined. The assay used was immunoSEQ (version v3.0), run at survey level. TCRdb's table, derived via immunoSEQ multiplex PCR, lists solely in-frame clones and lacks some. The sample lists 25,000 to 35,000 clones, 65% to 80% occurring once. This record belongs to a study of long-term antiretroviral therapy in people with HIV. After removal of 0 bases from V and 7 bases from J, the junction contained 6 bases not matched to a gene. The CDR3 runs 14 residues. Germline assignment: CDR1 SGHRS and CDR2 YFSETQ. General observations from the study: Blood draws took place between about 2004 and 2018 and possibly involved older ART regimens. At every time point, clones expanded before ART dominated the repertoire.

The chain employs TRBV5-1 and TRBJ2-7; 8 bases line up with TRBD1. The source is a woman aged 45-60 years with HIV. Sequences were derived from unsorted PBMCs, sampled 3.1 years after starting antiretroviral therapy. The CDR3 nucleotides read TGCGCCAGCAGCTTGGGTGGACAGGGAGGAGAGCAGTACTTC. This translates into CASSLGGQGGEQYF.